Presented here are 13 T cell receptor beta chains from one specimen sequenced in a study of T cell clonality in common variable immunodeficiency. TCRdb's table, derived via immunoSEQ multiplex PCR, lists solely in-frame clones and lacks some. Singletons are absent from the sample, which has approximately 37,000 clones. What was sequenced was peripheral blood mononuclear cells. The receptors were gathered from a person between 18 and 69 years old in good health.

Ten or more counts support this clone. The read ends 3 residues early relative to the CDR3; the germline J gene fills the gap. The chain links TRBV18 to TRBJ2-2; perhaps TRBD1 as D (6 bases). This CDR3 is 15 amino acids long. Germline lookup yields CDR1 KGHSH and CDR2 LQKENI. CDR3 amino acids: CASSPRGQEGEKLFF. The CDR3 bases that were read are TGTGCCAGCTCACCACGGGGACAAGAGGGTGAAAAG.

This clone has ten or more counts. The CDR3 extends 3 residues past the end of the read, so its final part is completed from the germline J gene. V usage is TRBV20-1 and J usage is TRBJ2-1, with 7 bases that match TRBD2. This CDR3 is built from 14 residues. With 2 bases clipped from V and 3 bases from J, the junction kept 4 bases outside the gene matches. Germline values: CDR1 DFQATT, CDR2 SNEGSKA (reference sequence). The CDR3 loop reads CSARRSGIYNEQFF. The part of the CDR3 DNA that was read is TGCAGTGCTAGACGCAGCGGGATCTACAATGAG.

This clone was counted many times. The read gets to within 3 residues of the CDR3 end, and the germline J gene fills in the rest. The J gene is TRBJ2-4, the V gene TRBV5-4, with TRBD2 identical over 11 bases. V shed 4 bases, J shed 9 bases, and the junction held 9 bases outside the gene matches. CDR1 and CDR2 from the germline V gene are SGHNT and YYREEE (reference sequence). This CDR3 is 15 amino acids long. CDR3 DNA (partial): TGTGCCAGCAGCCCCGTAGCGGGAGGGGTGCCCATT. It encodes CASSPVAGGVPI. The whole CDR3 protein reads CASSPVAGGVPIQYF.

This clone was counted at least ten times. Read data end 3 residues before the CDR3 end; the end is taken from the germline J gene. The chain links TRBV29-1 to TRBJ1-1, with D uncertain. The CDR3 has 10 residues. Germline V gene data show CDR1 as SQVTM and CDR2 as ANQGSEA. The sequenced part of the CDR3 DNA is TGCAGCGTCTCCTTCCGGGAA. This translates into CSVSFRE. The whole CDR3 sequence reads CSVSFREAFF.

Turning to this clone: The read ends 3 residues shy of where the CDR3 ends; the end is completed using the germline J gene. The chain has TRBV5-1 and TRBJ2-5, with 7 bases matching TRBD1. CDR1 and CDR2 (germline): SGHRS, YFSETQ. The CDR3 is 15 amino acids. V was clipped by 4 bases and J by 5 bases; unmatched bases: 11. This chain's CDR3 is CASSTTGTALETQYF. The sequenced part of the CDR3 DNA is TGCGCCAGCAGCACCACCGGGACAGCGTTGGAGACC. Full variable domain (rest looked up from reference TRBV5-1 and TRBJ2-5): KAGVTQTPRYLIKTRGQQVTLSCSPISGHRSVSWYQQTPGQGLQFLFEYFSETQRNKGNFPGRFSGRQFSNSRSEMNVSTLELGDSALYLCASSTTGTALETQYFGPGTRLLVL.

There are many counts of this clone. The CDR3 extends 3 residues past the end of the read, so its final part is completed from the germline J gene. This rearrangement joins TRBV10-3 to TRBJ2-7; TRBD1 might be the D (6 bases). V was cut by 3 bases and J by 3 bases, with 15 bases left in between. CDR1 and CDR2 from the germline V gene are ENHRY and SYGVKD. The CDR3 has 15 residues. The CDR3 region is CAISEGQQGHYEQYF. CDR3 DNA, as far as it was read: TGTGCCATCAGTGAAGGTCAACAGGGACACTACGAG.

This clone was counted ten times or more. From the germline J gene comes the end of the CDR3, since the read stops 3 residues before it. This chain connects TRBV14 to TRBJ2-7; TRBD2 agrees at 10 bases. The length of the CDR3 is 15 residues. From germline, CDR1 is SGHDN and CDR2 FVKESK. The V segment lost 4 bases and the J segment 0 bases; nucleotides outside the gene matches: 3. The chain's CDR3 is CASSLRTSGSYEQYF. Incomplete CDR3 DNA: TGTGCCAGCAGCCTTCGGACTAGCGGCTCCTACGAG.

This clone was observed at least ten times. The read terminates 3 residues before the CDR3 end, so the remaining end is supplied by the germline J gene. This sequence joins TRBV5-1 and TRBJ2-3; 10 nucleotides line up with TRBD1. The germline V gene encodes CDR1 SGHRS and CDR2 YFSETQ. The CDR3 spans 17 residues. Trimming cost V 0 bases and J 2 bases; bases outside gene matches: 6. The CDR3 protein is CASSLEGTGDLTDTQYF. CDR3 bases read: TGCGCCAGCAGCTTGGAAGGGACAGGGGATCTCACAGATACG.

Ten or more counts support this clone. The covered CDR3 bases are TGTGCCAGTAGTATAGTTCAATCCGAAAAA. It codes for CASSIVQSEK. The entire CDR3 protein is CASSIVQSEKLFF. This chain connects TRBV19 to TRBJ1-4, with no clear D. The CDR3 end falls 3 residues outside the read, so it is completed with the germline J gene. The CDR3 covers 13 residues. Trimming removed 1 base at V and 8 bases at J, with 8 bases between. Germline V gene lookup returns CDR1 LNHDA and CDR2 SQIVND (reference sequence).

This clone occurred a few times. The read terminates 3 residues ahead of where the CDR3 ends, so the germline J gene completes it. The chain couples TRBV18 to TRBJ2-6, with 8 positions matching TRBD1. The CDR3 runs 18 residues. The ends lost 3 bases at V and 0 bases at J; junction bases unmatched: 7. CDR1 KGHSH and CDR2 LQKENI come from the germline V gene. Partial CDR3 DNA: TGTGCCAGCTCACCGGGACCGGGACAGGTCTCTGGGGCCAACGTC. Amino acid sequence: CASSPGPGQVSGANV. The entire CDR3 is CASSPGPGQVSGANVLTF. Full variable domain (outside the CDR3, taken from reference TRBV18 and TRBJ2-6): NAGVMQNPRHLVRRRGQEARLRCSPMKGHSHVYWYRQLPEEGLKFMVYLQKENIIDESGMPKERFSAEFPKEGPSILRIQQVVRGDSAAYFCASSPGPGQVSGANVLTFGAGSRLTVL.

On this clone itself: Read sequence stops 3 residues before the CDR3 end, and the germline J gene provides the missing end. The chain couples TRBV5-1 to TRBJ1-6; TRBD1 aligns across 8 bases. The CDR3 length is 14 residues. Losses at the gene ends were 4 bases for V and 7 bases for J; bases not matched to a gene: 4. Looked up from germline, CDR1 is SGHRS and CDR2 is YFSETQ. CDR3 bases read: TGCGCCAGCAGCGGTGACAGGGGAAATTCACCC. It codes for CASSGDRGNSP. The whole CDR3 is CASSGDRGNSPLHF.

This clone was observed at least ten times. Coverage ceases 3 residues before the CDR3 finishes, and the germline J gene fills in the end. The identical CDR3 is also encoded by other nucleotide sequences in the sample. The rearrangement joins TRBV5-1 to TRBJ2-5; a weak D match, TRBD1 (5 bases). With 1 base removed from V and 2 bases from J, the gap between germline ends came to 12 bases. Germline V gene data show CDR1 as SGHRS and CDR2 as YFSETQ. CDR3 length equals 15 residues. The CDR3 spells CASSLKGQEQETQYF. CDR3 bases read: TGCGCCAGCAGCTTGAAGGGGCAGGAGCAAGAGACC.

This clone came up a few times. This chain's CDR3 is CASSRSQGSQETQYF. Incomplete CDR3 DNA: TGCGCCAGCAGCCGATCTCAGGGGTCTCAAGAGACC. The rearrangement uses TRBV5-1 and TRBJ2-5, with a possible D match to TRBD1 (6 bases). The read ends 3 residues early relative to the CDR3; the germline J gene fills the gap. V gave up 4 bases and J gave up 2 bases, with 15 bases separating them. CDR1 and CDR2 (germline): SGHRS, YFSETQ. The CDR3 extends over 15 amino acids.